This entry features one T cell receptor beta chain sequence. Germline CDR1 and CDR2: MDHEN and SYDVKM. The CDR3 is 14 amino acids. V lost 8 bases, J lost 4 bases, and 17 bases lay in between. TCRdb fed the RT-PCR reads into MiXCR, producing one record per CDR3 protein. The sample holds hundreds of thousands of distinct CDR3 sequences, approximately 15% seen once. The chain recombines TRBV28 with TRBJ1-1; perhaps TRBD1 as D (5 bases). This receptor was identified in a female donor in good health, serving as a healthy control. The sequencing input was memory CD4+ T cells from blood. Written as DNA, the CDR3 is TGTGCCAGCTTAATACGGGGGGAGGGCACTGAAGCTTTCTTT. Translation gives CASLIRGEGTEAFF.